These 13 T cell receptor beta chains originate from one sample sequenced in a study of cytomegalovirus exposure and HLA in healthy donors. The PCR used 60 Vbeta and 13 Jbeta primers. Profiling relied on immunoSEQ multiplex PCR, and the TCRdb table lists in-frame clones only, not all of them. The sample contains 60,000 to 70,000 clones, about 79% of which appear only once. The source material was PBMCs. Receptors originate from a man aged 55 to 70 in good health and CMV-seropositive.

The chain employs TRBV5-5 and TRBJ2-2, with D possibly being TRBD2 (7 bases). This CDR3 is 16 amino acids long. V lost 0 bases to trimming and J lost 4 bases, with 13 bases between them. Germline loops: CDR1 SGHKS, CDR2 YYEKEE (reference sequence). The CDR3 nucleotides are TGTGCCAGCAGCTTGGTAGGGGGAGGGAGCACCGGGGAGCTGTTTTTT. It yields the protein CASSLVGGGSTGELFF.

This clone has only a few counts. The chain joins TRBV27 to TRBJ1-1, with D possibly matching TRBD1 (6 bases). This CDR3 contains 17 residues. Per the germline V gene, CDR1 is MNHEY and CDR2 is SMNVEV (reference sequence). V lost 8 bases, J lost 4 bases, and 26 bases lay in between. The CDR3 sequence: CASLPKVNRAGSTEAFF. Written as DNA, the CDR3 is TGTGCCAGCCTCCCGAAGGTAAACAGGGCTGGGAGCACTGAAGCTTTCTTT.

The CDR3 coding sequence is TGTGCCAGCAGCTTAGGTCAGGGCAATGAGCAGTTCTTC. Translating gives CASSLGQGNEQFF. The genes are TRBV7-2 and TRBJ2-1, with D possibly TRBD1 on 5 matching bases. From germline, CDR1 is SGHTA and CDR2 FQGNSA. This CDR3 is 13 amino acids long. Trimming cost V 1 base and J 6 bases, with 7 bases left between them.

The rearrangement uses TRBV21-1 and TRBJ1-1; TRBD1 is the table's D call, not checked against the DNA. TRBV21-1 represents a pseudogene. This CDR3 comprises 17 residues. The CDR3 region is CASSKALVGGRNTEAFF. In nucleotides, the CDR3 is TGTGCCAGCAGCAAAGCGCTAGTTGGGGGCCGGAACACTGAAGCTTTCTTT.

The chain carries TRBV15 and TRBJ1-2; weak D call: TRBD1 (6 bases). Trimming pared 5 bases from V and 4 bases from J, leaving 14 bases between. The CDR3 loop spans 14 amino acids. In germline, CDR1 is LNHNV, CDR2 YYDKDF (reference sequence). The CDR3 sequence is CATSGQTGLYGYTF. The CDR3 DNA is TGTGCCACCAGCGGACAGACAGGACTCTATGGCTACACCTTC. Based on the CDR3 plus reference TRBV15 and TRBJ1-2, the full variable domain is DAMVIQNPRYQVTQFGKPVTLSCSQTLNHNVMYWYQQKSSQAPKLLFHYYDKDFNNEADTPDNFQSRRPNTSFCFLDIRSPGLGDTAMYLCATSGQTGLYGYTFGSGTRLTVV.

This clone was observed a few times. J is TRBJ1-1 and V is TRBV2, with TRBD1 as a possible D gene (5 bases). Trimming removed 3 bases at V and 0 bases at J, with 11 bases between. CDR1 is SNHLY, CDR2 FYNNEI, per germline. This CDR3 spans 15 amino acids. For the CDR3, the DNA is TGTGCCAGCAGTGATCCCGGAGGGGTGAACACTGAAGCTTTCTTT. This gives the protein CASSDPGGVNTEAFF. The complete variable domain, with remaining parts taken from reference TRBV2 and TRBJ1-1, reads EPEVTQTPSHQVTQMGQEVILRCVPISNHLYFYWYRQILGQKVEFLVSFYNNEISEKSEIFDDQFSVERPDGSNFTLKIRSTKLEDSAMYFCASSDPGGVNTEAFFGQGTRLTVV.

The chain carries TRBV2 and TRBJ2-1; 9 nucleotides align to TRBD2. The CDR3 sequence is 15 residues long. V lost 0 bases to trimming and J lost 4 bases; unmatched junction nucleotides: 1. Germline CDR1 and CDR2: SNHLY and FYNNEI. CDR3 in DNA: TGTGCCAGCAGTGAAGCGACTAGCGGTTACAATGAGCAGTTCTTC. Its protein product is CASSEATSGYNEQFF.

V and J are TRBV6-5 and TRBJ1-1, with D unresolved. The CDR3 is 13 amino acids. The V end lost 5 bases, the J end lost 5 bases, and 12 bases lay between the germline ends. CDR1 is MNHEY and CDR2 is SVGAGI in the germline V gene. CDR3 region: CASSRRRETEAFF. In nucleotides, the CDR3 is TGTGCCAGCAGTCGACGACGGGAAACTGAAGCTTTCTTT.

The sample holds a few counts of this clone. The CDR3: CASSNPTGYEQYF. In DNA, the CDR3 is TGTGCCAGCAGCAACCCGACAGGGTACGAGCAGTACTTC. V is TRBV11-2 and J is TRBJ2-7, with 7 positions matching TRBD1. From germline, CDR1 is SGHAT and CDR2 FQNNGV. The CDR3 sequence is 13 residues long. The junction had 5 bases not matched to a gene; V was cut back by 5 bases and J by 4 bases.

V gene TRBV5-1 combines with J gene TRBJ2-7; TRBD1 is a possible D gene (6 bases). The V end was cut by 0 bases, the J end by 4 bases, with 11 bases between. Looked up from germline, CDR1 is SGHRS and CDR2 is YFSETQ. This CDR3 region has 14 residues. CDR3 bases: TGCGCCAGCAGCTTGGGGAACAGGGAATACGAGCAGTACTTC. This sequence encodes CASSLGNREYEQYF.

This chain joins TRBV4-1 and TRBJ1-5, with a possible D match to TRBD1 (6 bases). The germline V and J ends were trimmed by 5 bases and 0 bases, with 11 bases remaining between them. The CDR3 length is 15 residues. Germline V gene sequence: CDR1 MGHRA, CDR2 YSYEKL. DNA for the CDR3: TGCGCCAGCAGCGACGGGACAATTAGCAATCAGCCCCAGCATTTT. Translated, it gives CASSDGTISNQPQHF.

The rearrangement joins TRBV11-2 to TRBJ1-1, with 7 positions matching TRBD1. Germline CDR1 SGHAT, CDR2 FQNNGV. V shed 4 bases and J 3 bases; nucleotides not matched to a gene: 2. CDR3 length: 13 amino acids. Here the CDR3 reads CASSSQGYTEAFF. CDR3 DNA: TGTGCCAGCAGCTCACAGGGGTACACTGAAGCTTTCTTT.

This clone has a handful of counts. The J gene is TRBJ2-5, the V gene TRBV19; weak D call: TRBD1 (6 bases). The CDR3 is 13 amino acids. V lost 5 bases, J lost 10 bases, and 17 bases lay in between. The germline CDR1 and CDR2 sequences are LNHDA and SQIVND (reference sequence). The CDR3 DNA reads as TGTGCCAGTAGTCAGGACAGTTGGGTGTTCCAGTACTTC. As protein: CASSQDSWVFQYF. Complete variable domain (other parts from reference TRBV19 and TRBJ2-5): DGGITQSPKYLFRKEGQNVTLSCEQNLNHDAMYWYRQDPGQGLRLIYYSQIVNDFQKGDIAEGYSVSREKKESFPLTVTSAQKNPTAFYLCASSQDSWVFQYFGPGTRLLVL.